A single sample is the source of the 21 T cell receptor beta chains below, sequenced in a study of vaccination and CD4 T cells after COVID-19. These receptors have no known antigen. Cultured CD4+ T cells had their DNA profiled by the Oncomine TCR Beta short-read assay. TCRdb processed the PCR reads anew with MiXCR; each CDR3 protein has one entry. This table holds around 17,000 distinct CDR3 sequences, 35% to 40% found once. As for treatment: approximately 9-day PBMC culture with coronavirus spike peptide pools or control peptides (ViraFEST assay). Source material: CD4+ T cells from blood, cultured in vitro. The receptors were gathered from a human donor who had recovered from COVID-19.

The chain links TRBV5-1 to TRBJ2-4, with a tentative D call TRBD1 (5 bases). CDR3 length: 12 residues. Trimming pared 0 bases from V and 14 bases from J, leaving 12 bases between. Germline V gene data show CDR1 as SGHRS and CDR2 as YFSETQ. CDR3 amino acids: CASSLVAGFEYF. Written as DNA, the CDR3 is TGCGCCAGCAGCTTGGTAGCAGGGTTTGAGTACTTC.

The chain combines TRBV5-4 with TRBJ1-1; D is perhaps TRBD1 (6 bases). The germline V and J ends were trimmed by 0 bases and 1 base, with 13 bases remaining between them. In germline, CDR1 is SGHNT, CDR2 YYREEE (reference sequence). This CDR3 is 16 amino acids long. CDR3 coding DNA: TGTGCCAGCAGCTTGGCCACGGGACATCCGAACACTGAAGCTTTCTTT. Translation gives CASSLATGHPNTEAFF.

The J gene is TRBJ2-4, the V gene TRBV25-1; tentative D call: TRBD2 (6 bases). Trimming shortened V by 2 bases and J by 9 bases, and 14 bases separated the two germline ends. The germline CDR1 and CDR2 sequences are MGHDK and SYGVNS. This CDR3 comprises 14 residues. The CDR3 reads CASSEGQGSGIQYF. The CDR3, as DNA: TGTGCCAGCAGTGAAGGTCAGGGTAGCGGCATTCAGTACTTC.

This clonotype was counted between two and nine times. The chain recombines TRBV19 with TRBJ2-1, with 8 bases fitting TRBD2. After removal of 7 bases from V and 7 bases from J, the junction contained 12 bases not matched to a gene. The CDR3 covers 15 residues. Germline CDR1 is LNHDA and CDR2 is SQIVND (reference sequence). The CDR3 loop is CASTDSGTGGNEQFF. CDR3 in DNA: TGTGCCAGTACCGATAGCGGGACCGGGGGGAATGAGCAGTTCTTC.

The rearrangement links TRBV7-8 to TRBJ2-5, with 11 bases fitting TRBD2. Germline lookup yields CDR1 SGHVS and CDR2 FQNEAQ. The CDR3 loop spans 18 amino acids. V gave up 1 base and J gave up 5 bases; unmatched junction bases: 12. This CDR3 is CASSLVGVAGGPRETQYF. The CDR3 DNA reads TGTGCCAGCAGCTTAGTCGGGGTAGCGGGAGGGCCCAGGGAGACCCAGTACTTC.

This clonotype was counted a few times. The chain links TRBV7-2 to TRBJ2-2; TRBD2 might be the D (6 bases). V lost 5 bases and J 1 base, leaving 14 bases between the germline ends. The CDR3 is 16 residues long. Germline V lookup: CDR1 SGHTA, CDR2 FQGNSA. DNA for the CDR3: TGTGCCAGCAGCCCGCAAGCAGCGGGGAACACCGGGGAGCTGTTTTTT. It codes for CASSPQAAGNTGELFF.

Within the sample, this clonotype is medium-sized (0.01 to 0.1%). The CDR3 region has the DNA TGTGCCTGGACCCCGTCCGGGGCCAACGTCCTGACTTTC. Translated: CAWTPSGANVLTF. The rearrangement joins TRBV30 to TRBJ2-6; D is undetermined. The CDR3 has 13 amino acids. Germline V gene sequence: CDR1 GTSNPN, CDR2 SVGIG (reference sequence). Trimming stripped 4 bases from V and 4 bases from J, with 8 bases between.

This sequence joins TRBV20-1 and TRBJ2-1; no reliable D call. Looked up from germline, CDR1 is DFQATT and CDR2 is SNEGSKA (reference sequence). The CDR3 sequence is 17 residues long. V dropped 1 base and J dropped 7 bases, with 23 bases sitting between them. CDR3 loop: CSARVLGGQPFGNEQFF. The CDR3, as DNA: TGCAGTGCTAGAGTTCTTGGCGGTCAGCCCTTCGGAAATGAGCAGTTCTTC.

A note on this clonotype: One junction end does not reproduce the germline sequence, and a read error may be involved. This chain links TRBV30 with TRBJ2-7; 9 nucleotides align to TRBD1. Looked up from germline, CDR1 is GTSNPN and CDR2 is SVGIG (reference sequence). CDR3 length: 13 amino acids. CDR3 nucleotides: TGTGCCTGGATTAGGGGACAGGGTGGCGAGCAGCACTTC. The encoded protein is CAWIRGQGGEQHF.

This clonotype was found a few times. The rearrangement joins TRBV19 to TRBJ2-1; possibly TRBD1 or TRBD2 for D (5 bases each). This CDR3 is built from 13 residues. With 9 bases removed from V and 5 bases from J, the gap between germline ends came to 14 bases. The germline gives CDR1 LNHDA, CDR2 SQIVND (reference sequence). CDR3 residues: CASQGPTNNEQFF. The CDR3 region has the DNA TGTGCCAGCCAGGGACCCACGAACAATGAGCAGTTCTTC.

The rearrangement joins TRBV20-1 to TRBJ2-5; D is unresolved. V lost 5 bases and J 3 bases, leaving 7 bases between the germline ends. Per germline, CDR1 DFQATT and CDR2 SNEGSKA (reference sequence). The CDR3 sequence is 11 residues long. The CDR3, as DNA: TGCAGTGCTGCGGCAGAAGAGACCCAGTACTTC. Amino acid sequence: CSAAAEETQYF.

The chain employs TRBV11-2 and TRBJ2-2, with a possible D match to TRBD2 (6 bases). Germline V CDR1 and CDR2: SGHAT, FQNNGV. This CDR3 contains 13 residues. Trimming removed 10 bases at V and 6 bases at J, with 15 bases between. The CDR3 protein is CAMRTIRSGELFF. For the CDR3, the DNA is TGTGCCATGCGGACTATTCGCTCCGGGGAGCTGTTTTTT.

CDR3 sequence reads: CASSLRRLAGGYEQYF. The DNA for the CDR3 is TGTGCCAGCAGCTTACGTAGGCTAGCGGGAGGCTACGAGCAGTACTTC. The rearrangement joins TRBV11-2 to TRBJ2-7, with 11 bases fitting TRBD2. The V segment lost 2 bases and the J segment 3 bases; nucleotides outside the gene matches: 6. CDR3 size: 16 residues. Germline V CDR1 and CDR2: SGHAT, FQNNGV.

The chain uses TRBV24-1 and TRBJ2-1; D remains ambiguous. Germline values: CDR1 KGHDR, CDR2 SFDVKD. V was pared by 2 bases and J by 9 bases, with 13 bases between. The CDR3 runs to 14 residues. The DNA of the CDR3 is TGTGCCACCAGTGATTATCGGCTAGTCAGTGAGCAGTTCTTC. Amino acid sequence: CATSDYRLVSEQFF.

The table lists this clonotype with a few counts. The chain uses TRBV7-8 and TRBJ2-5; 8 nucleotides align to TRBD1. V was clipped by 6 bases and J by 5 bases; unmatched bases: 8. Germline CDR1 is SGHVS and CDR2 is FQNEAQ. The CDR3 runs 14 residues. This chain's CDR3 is CASSPGQVIETQYF. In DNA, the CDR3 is TGTGCCAGCAGTCCGGGACAGGTTATTGAGACCCAGTACTTC.

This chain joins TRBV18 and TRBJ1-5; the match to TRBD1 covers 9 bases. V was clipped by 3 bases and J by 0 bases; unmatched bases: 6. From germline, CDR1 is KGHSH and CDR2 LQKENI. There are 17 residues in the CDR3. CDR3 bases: TGTGCCAGCTCACCCGGGACAGGGCCCTTTAGCAATCAGCCCCAGCATTTT. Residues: CASSPGTGPFSNQPQHF.

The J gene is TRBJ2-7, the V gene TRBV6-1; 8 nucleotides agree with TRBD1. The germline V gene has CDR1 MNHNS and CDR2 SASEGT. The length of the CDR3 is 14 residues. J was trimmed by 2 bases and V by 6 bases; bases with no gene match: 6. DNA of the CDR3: TGTGCCAGCAGAGTGACAGGGGCGACCTACGAGCAGTACTTC. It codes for CASRVTGATYEQYF.

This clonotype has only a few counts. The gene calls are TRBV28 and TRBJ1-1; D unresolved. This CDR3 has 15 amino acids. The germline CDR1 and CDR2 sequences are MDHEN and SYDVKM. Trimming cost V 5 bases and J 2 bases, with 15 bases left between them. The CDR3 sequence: CASSLPRMINTEAFF. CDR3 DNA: TGTGCCAGCAGTCTCCCCCGGATGATTAACACTGAAGCTTTCTTT.

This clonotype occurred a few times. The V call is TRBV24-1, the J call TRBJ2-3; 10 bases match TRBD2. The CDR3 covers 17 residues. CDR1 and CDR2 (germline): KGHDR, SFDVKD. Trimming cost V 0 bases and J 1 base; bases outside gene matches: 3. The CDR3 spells CATSDLWSGRGTDTQYF. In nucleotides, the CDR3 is TGTGCCACCAGTGATTTGTGGAGCGGGAGGGGCACAGATACGCAGTATTTT.

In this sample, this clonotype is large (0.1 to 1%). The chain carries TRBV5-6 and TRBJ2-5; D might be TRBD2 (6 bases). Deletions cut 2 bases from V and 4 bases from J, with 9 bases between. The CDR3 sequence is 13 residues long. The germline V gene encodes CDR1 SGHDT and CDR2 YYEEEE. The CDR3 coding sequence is TGTGCCAGCAGCTTAAGGGGAGGAGAGACCCAGTACTTC. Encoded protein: CASSLRGGETQYF. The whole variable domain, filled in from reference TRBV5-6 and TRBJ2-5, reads DAGVTQSPTHLIKTRGQQVTLRCSPKSGHDTVSWYQQALGQGPQFIFQYYEEEERQRGNFPDRFSGHQFPNYSSELNVNALLLGDSALYLCASSLRGGETQYFGPGTRLLVL.

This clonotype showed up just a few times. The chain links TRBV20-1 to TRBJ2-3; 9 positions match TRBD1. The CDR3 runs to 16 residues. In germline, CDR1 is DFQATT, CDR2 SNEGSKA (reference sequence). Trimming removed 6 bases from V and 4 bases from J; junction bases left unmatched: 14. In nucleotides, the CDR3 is TGCAGTGCCCTTGGCCTAGGACAGGGGACGGCAGATACGCAGTATTTT. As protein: CSALGLGQGTADTQYF.